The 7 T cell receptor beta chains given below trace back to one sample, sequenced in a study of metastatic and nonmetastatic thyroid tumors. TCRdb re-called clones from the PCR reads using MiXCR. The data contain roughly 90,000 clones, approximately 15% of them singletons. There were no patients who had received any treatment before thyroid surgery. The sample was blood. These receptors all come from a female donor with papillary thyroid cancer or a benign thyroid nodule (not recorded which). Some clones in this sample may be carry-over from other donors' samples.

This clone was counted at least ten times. The CDR3 protein is CASKRSSGGRDANTGELFF. DNA for the CDR3: TGTGCCAGCAAGAGGTCTAGCGGGGGGCGGGACGCGAACACCGGGGAGCTGTTTTTT. The chain joins TRBV6-5 to TRBJ2-2; TRBD2 agrees at 11 bases. Looked up from germline, CDR1 is MNHEY and CDR2 is SVGAGI. The CDR3 is made up of 19 amino acids. V lost 7 bases to trimming and J lost 0 bases; unmatched junction nucleotides: 13.

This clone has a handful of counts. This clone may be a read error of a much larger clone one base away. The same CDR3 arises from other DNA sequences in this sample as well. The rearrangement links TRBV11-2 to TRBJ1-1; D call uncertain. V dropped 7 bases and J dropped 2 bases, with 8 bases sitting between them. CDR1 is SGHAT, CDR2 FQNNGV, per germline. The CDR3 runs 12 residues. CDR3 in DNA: TGTGCCAGCAAGTCCGGTAACACTGAAGCTTTCTTT. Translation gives CASKSGNTEAFF.

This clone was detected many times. CDR3 in DNA: TGCAGTGCTAGGTCACCGGGTCCCGGGACAAGACCTTTCTTT. The encoded protein is CSARSPGPGTRPFF. The chain carries TRBV20-1 and TRBJ1-1; possible D gene TRBD1, 6 bases. Germline loops: CDR1 DFQATT, CDR2 SNEGSKA (reference sequence). Trimming removed 3 bases from V and 12 bases from J, with 23 bases in between. This CDR3 has 14 residues.

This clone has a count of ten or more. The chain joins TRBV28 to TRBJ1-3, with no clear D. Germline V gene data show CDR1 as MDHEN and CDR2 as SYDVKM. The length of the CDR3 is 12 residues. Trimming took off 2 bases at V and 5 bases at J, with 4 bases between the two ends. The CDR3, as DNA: TGTGCCAGCAGTTTAGTCAGAAACACCATATATTTT. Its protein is CASSLVRNTIYF.

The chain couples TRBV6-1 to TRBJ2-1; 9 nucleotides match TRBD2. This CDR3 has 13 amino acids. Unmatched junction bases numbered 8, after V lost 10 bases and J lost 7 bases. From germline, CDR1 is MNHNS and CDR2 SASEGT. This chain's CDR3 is CATGLAGPNEQFF. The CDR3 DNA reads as TGTGCCACAGGGCTAGCGGGGCCTAATGAGCAGTTCTTC.

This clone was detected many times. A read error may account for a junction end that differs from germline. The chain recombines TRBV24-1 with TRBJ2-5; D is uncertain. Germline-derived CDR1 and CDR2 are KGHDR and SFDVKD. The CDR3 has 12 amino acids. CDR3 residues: CATSVPQGTQYF. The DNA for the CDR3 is TGTGCCACCAGTGTCCCCCAAGGGACCCAGTACTTC.

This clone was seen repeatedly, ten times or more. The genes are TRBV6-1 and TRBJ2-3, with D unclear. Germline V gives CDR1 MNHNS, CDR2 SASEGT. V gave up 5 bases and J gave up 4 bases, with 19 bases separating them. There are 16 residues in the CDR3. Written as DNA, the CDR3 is TGTGCCAGCAGTTCCAATGAAGGGTATGAAGCAGATACGCAGTATTTT. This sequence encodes CASSSNEGYEADTQYF.